The TCR beta chain described here comes from a study of identifying expanded T cells in peripheral blood. Study-wide results and limits: Technical replicates showed approximately 1.2 changed clones; approximately 2 weeks roughly 16; four weeks 19.

The V gene's germline CDR1 is SGHRS and CDR2 YFSETQ. This CDR3 contains 16 residues. Trimming removed 0 bases at V and 5 bases at J, with 16 bases between. Repertoires were generated with immunoSEQ multiplex PCR, while TCRdb's copy carries only in-frame clones and drops some. The sample consists of 95,000 or so clones, roughly 86% of them appearing once. Remarks on this clone: Its antigen is currently unknown.

The TCR was taken from a person aged 18-70 years in good health. The sample consisted of blood. V and J are TRBV5-1 and TRBJ2-3, with D maybe TRBD2 (6 bases). The CDR3 reads CASSLAIVGGRDTQYF. CDR3 DNA: TGCGCCAGCAGCTTGGCCATTGTCGGAGGGCGAGATACGCAGTATTTT.